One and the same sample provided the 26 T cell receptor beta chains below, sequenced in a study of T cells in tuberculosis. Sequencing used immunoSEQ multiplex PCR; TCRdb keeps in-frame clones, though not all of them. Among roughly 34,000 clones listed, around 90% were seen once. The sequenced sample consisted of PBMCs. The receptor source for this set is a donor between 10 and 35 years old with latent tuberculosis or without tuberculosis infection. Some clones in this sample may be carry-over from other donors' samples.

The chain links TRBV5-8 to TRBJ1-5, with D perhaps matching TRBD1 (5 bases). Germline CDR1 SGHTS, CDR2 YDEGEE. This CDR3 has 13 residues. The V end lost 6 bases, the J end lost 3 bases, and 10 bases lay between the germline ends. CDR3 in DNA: TGTGCCAGCACAGGGTCGTACAATCAGCCCCAGCATTTT. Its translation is CASTGSYNQPQHF.

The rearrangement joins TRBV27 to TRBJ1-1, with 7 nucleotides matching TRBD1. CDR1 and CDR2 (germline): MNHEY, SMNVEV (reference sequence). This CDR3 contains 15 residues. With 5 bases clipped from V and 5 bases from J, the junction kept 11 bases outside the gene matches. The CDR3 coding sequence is TGTGCCAGCAGTCTACCGGGAGCAGGGGGGACTGAAGCTTTCTTT. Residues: CASSLPGAGGTEAFF.

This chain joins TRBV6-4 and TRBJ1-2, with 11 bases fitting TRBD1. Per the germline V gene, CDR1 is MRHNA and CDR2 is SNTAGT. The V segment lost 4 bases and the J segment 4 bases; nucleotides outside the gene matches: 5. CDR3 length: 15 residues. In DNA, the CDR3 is TGTGCCAGCAGTGTCGGGACAGGGGGAGGCTATGGCTACACCTTC. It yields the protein CASSVGTGGGYGYTF.

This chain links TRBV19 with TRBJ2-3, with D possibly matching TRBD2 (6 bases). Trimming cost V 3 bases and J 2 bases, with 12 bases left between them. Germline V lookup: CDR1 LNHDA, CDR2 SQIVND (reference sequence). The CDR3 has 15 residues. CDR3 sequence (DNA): TGTGCCAGTAGTATCGGGAGACTCATCACAGATACGCAGTATTTT. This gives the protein CASSIGRLITDTQYF.

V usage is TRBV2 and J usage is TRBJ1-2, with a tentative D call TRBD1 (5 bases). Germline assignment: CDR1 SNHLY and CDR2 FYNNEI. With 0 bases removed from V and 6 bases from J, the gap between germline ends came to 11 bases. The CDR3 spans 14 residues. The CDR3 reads CASSEASQTDGYTF. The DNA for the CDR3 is TGTGCCAGCAGTGAAGCCTCGCAGACAGATGGCTACACCTTC.

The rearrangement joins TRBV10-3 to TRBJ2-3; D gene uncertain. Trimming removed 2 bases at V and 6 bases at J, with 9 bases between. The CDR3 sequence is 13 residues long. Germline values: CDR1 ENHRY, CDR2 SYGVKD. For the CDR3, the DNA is TGTGCCATCAGTGAGCCGCCTAGGGATACGCAGTATTTT. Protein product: CAISEPPRDTQYF.

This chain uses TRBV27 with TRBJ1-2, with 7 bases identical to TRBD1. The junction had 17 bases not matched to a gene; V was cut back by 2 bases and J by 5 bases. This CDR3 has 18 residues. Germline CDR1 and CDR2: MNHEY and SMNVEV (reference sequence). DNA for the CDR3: TGTGCCAGCAGTTTAGCCCCCAATTACCGGGACAGCATTTATGGCTACACCTTC. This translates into CASSLAPNYRDSIYGYTF.

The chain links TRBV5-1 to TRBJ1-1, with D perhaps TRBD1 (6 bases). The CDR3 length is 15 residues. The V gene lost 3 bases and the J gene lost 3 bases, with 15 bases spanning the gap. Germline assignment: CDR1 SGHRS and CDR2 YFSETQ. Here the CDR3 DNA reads TGCGCCAGCAGCTGGACAACAGGGTGGGACACTGAAGCTTTCTTT. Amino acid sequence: CASSWTTGWDTEAFF.

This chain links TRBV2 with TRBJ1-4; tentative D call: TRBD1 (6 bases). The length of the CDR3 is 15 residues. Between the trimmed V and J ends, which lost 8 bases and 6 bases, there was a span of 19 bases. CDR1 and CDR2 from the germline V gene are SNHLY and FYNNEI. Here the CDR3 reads CASGSTGISDEKLFF. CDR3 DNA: TGTGCCAGCGGGTCTACAGGGATCAGCGATGAAAAACTGTTTTTT.

Written as DNA, the CDR3 is TGTGCCAGCAGCTTCCCGACAGGGCGCACTGAAGCTTTCTTT. It translates to CASSFPTGRTEAFF. The rearrangement uses TRBV5-6 and TRBJ1-1; 7 bases agree with TRBD1. The CDR3 covers 14 residues. The V gene's germline CDR1 is SGHDT and CDR2 YYEEEE. V shed 2 bases, J shed 4 bases, and the junction held 5 bases outside the gene matches. Full variable domain (missing parts from reference TRBV5-6 and TRBJ1-1): DAGVTQSPTHLIKTRGQQVTLRCSPKSGHDTVSWYQQALGQGPQFIFQYYEEEERQRGNFPDRFSGHQFPNYSSELNVNALLLGDSALYLCASSFPTGRTEAFFGQGTRLTVV.

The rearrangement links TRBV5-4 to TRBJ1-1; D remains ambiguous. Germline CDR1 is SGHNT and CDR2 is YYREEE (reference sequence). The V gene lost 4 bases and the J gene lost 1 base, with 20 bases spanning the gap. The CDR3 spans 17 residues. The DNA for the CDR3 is TGTGCCAGCAGCGCCGGAGGCACTTTAAGGGCGAACACTGAAGCTTTCTTT. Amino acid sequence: CASSAGGTLRANTEAFF. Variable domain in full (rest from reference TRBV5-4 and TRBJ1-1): ETGVTQSPTHLIKTRGQQVTLRCSSQSGHNTVSWYQQALGQGPQFIFQYYREEENGRGNFPPRFSGLQFPNYSSELNVNALELDDSALYLCASSAGGTLRANTEAFFGQGTRLTVV.

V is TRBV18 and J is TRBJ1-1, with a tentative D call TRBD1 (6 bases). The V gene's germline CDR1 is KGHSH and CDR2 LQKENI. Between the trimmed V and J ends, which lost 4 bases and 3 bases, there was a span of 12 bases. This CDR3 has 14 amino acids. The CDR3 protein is CASSLRQADTEAFF. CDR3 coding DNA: TGTGCCAGCTCACTCAGACAGGCGGACACTGAAGCTTTCTTT.

In nucleotides, the CDR3 is TGTGCCAGCAGTACTGCTAATGACAGGGAAAAACTGTTTTTT. Translation: CASSTANDREKLFF. The chain combines TRBV6-1 with TRBJ1-4, with D possibly matching TRBD1 (6 bases). V lost 5 bases to trimming and J lost 8 bases, with 15 bases between them. This CDR3 contains 14 residues. Germline V gives CDR1 MNHNS, CDR2 SASEGT.

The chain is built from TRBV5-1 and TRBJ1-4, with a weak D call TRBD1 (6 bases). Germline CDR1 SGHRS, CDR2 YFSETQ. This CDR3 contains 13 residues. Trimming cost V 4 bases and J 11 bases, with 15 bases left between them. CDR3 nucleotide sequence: TGCGCCAGCAGCCCGGAAGGGGGAGGGAAACTGTTTTTT. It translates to CASSPEGGGKLFF.

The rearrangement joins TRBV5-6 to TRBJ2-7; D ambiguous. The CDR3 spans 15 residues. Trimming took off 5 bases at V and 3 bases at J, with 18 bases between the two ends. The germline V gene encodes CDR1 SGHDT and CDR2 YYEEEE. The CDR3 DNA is TGTGCCAGCAGACCCCACGATGATACTAACTACGAGCAGTACTTC. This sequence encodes CASRPHDDTNYEQYF.

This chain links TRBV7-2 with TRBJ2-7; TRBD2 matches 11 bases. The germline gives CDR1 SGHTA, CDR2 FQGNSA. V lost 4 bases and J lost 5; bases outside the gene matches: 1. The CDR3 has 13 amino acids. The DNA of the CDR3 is TGTGCCAGCAGCTCGGGACTAGCGGACGAGCAGTACTTC. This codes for CASSSGLADEQYF.

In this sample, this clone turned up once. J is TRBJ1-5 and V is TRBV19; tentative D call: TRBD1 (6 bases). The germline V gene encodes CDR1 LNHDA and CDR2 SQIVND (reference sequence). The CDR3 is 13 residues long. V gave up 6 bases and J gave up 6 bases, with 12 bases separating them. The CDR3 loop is CASSPTGSQPQHF. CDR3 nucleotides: TGTGCCAGTAGCCCCACAGGGAGTCAGCCCCAGCATTTT.

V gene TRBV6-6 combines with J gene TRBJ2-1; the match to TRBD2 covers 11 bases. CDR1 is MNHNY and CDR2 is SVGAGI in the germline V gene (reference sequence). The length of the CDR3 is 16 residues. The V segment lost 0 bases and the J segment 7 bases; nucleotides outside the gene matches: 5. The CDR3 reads CASSYSIGTSGNEQFF. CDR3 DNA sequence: TGTGCCAGCAGTTACTCAATCGGGACTAGCGGAAATGAGCAGTTCTTC.

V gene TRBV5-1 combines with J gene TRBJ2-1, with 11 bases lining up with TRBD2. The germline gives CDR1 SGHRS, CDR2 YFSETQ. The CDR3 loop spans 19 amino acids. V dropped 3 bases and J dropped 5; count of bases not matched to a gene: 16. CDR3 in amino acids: CASSYWGLAAPPTDNEQFF. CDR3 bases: TGCGCCAGCAGCTACTGGGGACTAGCGGCCCCCCCAACCGACAATGAGCAGTTCTTC.

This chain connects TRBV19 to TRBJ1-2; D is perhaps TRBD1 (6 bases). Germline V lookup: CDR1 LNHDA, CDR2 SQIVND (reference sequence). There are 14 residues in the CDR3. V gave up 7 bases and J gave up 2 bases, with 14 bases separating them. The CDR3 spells CASILPGQNYGYTF. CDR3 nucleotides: TGTGCCAGTATCTTACCCGGACAGAACTATGGCTACACCTTC.

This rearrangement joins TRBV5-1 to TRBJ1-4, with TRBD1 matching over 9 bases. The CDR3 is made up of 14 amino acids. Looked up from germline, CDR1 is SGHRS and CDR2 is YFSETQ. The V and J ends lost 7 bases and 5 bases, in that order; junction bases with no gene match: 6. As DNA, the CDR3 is TGCGCCAGCGCACCACAGGGGGCGAATGAAAAACTGTTTTTT. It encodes CASAPQGANEKLFF.

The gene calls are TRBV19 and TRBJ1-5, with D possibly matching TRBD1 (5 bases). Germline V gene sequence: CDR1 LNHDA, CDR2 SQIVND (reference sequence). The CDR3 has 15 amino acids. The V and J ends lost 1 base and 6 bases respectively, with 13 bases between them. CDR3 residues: CASSIGQGGGQPQHF. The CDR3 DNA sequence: TGTGCCAGTAGTATAGGGCAGGGAGGCGGTCAGCCCCAGCATTTT. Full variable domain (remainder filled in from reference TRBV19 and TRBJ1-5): DGGITQSPKYLFRKEGQNVTLSCEQNLNHDAMYWYRQDPGQGLRLIYYSQIVNDFQKGDIAEGYSVSREKKESFPLTVTSAQKNPTAFYLCASSIGQGGGQPQHFGDGTRLSIL.

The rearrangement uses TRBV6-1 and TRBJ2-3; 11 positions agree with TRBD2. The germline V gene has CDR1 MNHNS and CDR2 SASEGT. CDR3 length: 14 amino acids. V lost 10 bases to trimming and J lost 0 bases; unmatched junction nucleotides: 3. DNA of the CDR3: TGTGCCACCCTAGCGGGGGGAAGCACAGATACGCAGTATTTT. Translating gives CATLAGGSTDTQYF.

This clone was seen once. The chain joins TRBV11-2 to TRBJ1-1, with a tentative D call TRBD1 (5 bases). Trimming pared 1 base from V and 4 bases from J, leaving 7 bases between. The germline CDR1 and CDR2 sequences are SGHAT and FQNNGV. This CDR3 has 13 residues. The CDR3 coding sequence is TGTGCCAGCAGCTTAGGACAGCTCACTGAAGCTTTCTTT. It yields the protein CASSLGQLTEAFF.

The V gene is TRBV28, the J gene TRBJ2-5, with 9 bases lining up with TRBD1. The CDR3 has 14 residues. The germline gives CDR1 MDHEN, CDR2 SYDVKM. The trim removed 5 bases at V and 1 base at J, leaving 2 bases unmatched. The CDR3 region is CASSGTGLQETQYF. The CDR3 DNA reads TGTGCCAGCAGTGGGACAGGGCTCCAAGAGACCCAGTACTTC.

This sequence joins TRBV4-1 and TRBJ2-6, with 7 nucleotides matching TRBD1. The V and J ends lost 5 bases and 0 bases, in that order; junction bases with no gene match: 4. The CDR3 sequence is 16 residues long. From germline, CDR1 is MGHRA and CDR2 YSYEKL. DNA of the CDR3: TGCGCCAGCAGCTTACACAGGGGCTCTGGGGCCAACGTCCTGACTTTC. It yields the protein CASSLHRGSGANVLTF.